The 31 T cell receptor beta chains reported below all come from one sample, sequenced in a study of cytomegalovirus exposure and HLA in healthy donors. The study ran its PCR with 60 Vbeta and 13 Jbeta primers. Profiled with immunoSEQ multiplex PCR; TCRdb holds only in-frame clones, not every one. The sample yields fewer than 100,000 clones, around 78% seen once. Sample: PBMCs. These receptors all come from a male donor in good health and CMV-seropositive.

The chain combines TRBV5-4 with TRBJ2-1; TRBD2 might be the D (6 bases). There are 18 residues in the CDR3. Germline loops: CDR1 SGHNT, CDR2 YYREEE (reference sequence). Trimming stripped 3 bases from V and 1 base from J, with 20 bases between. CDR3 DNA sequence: TGTGCCAGCAGCTCCGGAAGCGGCCCGGGAGTATCCTACAATGAGCAGTTCTTC. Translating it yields CASSSGSGPGVSYNEQFF. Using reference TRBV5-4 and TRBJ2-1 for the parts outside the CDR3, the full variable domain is ETGVTQSPTHLIKTRGQQVTLRCSSQSGHNTVSWYQQALGQGPQFIFQYYREEENGRGNFPPRFSGLQFPNYSSELNVNALELDDSALYLCASSSGSGPGVSYNEQFFGPGTRLTVL.

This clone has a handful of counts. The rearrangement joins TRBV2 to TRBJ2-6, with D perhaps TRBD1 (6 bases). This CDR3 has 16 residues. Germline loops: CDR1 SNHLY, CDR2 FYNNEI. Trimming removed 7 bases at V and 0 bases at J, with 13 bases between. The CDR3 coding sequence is TGTGCCAGCAAACGACAGGCCCCCTCTGGGGCCAACGTCCTGACTTTC. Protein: CASKRQAPSGANVLTF.

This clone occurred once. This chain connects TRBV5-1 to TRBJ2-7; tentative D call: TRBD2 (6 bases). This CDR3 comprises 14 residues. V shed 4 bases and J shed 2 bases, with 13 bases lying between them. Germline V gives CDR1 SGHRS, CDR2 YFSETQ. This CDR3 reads CASSQRTTAYEQYF. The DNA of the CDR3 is TGCGCCAGCAGCCAAAGGACTACAGCCTACGAGCAGTACTTC.

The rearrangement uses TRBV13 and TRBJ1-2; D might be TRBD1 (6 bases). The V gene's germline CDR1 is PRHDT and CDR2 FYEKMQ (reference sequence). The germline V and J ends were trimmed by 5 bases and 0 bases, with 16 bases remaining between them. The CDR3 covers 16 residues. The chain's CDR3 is CASSPIRQVANYGYTF. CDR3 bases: TGTGCCAGCAGCCCAATCAGACAGGTAGCTAACTATGGCTACACCTTC.

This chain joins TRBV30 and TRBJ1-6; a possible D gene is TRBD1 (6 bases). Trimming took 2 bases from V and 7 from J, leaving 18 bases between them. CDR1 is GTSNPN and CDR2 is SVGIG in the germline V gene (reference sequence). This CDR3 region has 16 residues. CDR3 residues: CAWSPVSQGRNSPLHF. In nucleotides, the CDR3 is TGTGCCTGGAGTCCCGTTAGTCAGGGGCGGAATTCACCCCTCCACTTT.

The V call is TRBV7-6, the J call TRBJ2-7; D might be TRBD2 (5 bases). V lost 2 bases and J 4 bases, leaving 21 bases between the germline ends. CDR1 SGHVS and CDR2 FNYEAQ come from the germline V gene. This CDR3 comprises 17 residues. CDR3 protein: CASSLSSNPADRYEQYF. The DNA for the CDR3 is TGTGCCAGCAGCTTATCATCCAATCCAGCGGATAGATACGAGCAGTACTTC.

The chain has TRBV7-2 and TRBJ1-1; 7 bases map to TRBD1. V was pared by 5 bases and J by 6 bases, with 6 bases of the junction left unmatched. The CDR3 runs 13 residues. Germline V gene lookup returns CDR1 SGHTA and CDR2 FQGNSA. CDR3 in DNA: TGTGCCAGCAGCCGTGGACAGGAGGCTGAAGCTTTCTTT. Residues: CASSRGQEAEAFF.

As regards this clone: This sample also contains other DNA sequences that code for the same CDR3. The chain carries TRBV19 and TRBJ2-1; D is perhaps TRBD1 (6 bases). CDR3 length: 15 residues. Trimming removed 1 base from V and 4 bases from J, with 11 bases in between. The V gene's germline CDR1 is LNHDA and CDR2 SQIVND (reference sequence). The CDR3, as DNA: TGTGCCAGTAGTATAGGTACAGGGCTTTACAATGAGCAGTTCTTC. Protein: CASSIGTGLYNEQFF. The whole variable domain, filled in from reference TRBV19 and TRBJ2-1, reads DGGITQSPKYLFRKEGQNVTLSCEQNLNHDAMYWYRQDPGQGLRLIYYSQIVNDFQKGDIAEGYSVSREKKESFPLTVTSAQKNPTAFYLCASSIGTGLYNEQFFGPGTRLTVL.

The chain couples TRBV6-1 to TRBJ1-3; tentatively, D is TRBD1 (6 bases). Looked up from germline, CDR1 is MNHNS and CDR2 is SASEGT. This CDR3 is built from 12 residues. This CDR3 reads CVTGMAGNTIYF. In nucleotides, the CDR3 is TGTGTTACAGGGATGGCTGGAAACACCATATATTTT.

This CDR3 reads CASSTMEATSSTDTQYF. The CDR3 nucleotides read TGTGCCAGTAGTACTATGGAGGCAACTAGCAGCACAGATACGCAGTATTTT. The chain recombines TRBV19 with TRBJ2-3, with D possibly matching TRBD2 (6 bases). Germline V lookup: CDR1 LNHDA, CDR2 SQIVND (reference sequence). CDR3 length: 17 residues. The V and J ends lost 4 bases and 0 bases respectively, with 17 bases between them. Combining the CDR3 with reference TRBV19 and TRBJ2-3 gives the whole variable domain DGGITQSPKYLFRKEGQNVTLSCEQNLNHDAMYWYRQDPGQGLRLIYYSQIVNDFQKGDIAEGYSVSREKKESFPLTVTSAQKNPTAFYLCASSTMEATSSTDTQYFGPGTRLTVL.

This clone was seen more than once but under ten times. The CDR3 loop reads CAWQSGGGNTIYF. The DNA for the CDR3 is TGTGCCTGGCAGTCCGGGGGTGGGAACACCATATATTTT. The chain carries TRBV30 and TRBJ1-3; the D gene is possibly TRBD1 (5 bases). In germline, CDR1 is GTSNPN, CDR2 SVGIG (reference sequence). The CDR3 loop spans 13 amino acids. The V end was cut by 5 bases, the J end by 7 bases, with 15 bases between.

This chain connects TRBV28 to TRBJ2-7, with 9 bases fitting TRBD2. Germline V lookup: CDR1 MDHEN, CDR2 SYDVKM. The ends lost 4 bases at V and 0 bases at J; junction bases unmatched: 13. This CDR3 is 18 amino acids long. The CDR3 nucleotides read TGTGCCAGCAGTTACCTTCTAGCGGGATATCCCAGCTCCTACGAGCAGTACTTC. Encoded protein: CASSYLLAGYPSSYEQYF.

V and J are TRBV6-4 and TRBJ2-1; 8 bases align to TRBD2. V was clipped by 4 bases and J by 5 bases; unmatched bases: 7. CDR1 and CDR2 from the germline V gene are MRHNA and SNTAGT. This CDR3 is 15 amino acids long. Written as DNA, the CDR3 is TGTGCCAGCAGTGGCGGTGGAGCGGGGGACAATGAGCAGTTCTTC. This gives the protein CASSGGGAGDNEQFF.

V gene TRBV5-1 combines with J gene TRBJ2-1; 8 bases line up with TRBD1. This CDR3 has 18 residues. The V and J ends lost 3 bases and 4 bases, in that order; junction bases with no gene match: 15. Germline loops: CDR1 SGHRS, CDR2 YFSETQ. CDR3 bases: TGCGCCAGCAGCTCCCGGTCGTGGGGGACAGGTACTTACAATGAGCAGTTCTTC. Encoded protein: CASSSRSWGTGTYNEQFF.

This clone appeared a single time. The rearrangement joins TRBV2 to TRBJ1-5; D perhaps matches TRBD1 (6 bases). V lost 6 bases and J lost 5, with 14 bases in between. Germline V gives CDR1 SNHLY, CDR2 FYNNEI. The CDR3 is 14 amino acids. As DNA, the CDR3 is TGTGCCAGCAGCCAAGGGACACCCGATCAGCCCCAGCATTTT. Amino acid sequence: CASSQGTPDQPQHF. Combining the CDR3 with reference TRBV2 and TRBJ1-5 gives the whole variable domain EPEVTQTPSHQVTQMGQEVILRCVPISNHLYFYWYRQILGQKVEFLVSFYNNEISEKSEIFDDQFSVERPDGSNFTLKIRSTKLEDSAMYFCASSQGTPDQPQHFGDGTRLSIL.

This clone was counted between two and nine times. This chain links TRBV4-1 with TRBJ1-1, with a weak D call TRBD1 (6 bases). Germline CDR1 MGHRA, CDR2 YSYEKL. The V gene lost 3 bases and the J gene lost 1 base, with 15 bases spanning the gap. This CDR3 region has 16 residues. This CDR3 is CASSHWTVAENTEAFF. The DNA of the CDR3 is TGCGCCAGCAGCCATTGGACAGTTGCTGAGAACACTGAAGCTTTCTTT.

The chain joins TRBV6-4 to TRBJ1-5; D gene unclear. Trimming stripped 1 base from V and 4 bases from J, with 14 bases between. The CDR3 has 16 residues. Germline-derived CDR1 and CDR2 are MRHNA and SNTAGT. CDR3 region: CASSDLRMSGNQPQHF. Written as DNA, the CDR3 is TGTGCCAGCAGTGACTTGCGGATGTCGGGGAATCAGCCCCAGCATTTT.

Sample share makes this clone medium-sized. CDR3 loop: CAISESGGTYEQYF. As DNA, the CDR3 is TGTGCCATCAGTGAGTCCGGGGGGACCTACGAGCAGTACTTC. The chain couples TRBV10-3 to TRBJ2-7, with 7 nucleotides matching TRBD2. Germline-derived CDR1 and CDR2 are ENHRY and SYGVKD. Unmatched junction bases numbered 1, after V lost 0 bases and J lost 2 bases. This CDR3 is built from 14 residues.

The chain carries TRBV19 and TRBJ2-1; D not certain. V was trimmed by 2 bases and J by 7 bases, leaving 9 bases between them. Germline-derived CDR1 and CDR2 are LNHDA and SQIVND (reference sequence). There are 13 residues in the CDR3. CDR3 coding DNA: TGTGCCAGTAGTATAAAACTTCCTAATGAGCAGTTCTTC. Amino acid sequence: CASSIKLPNEQFF.

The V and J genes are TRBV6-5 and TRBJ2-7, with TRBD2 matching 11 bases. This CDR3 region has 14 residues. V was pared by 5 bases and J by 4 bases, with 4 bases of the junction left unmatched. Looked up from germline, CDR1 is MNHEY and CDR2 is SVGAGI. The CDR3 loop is CASSTSGSGYEQYF. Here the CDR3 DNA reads TGTGCCAGCAGTACTAGCGGGAGTGGTTACGAGCAGTACTTC.

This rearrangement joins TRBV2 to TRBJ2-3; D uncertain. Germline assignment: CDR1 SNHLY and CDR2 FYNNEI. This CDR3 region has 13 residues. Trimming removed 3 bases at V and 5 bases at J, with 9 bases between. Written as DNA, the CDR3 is TGTGCCAGCAGTGATAGTAGTGGAGATACGCAGTATTTT. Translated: CASSDSSGDTQYF.

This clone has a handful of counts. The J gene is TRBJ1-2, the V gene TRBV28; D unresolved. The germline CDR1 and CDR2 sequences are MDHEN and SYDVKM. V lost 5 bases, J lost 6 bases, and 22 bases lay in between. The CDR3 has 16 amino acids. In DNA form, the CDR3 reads TGTGCCAGCAGTCCAGCCTTTGTGGCCGGGAGGGATGGCTACACCTTC. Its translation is CASSPAFVAGRDGYTF.

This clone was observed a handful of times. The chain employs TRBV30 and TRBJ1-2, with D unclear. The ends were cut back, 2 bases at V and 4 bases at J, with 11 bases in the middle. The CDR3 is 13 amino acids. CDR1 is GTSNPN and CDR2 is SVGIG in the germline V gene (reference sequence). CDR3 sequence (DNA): TGTGCCTGGAGTCCCGAGGCCATCTATGGCTACACCTTC. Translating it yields CAWSPEAIYGYTF.

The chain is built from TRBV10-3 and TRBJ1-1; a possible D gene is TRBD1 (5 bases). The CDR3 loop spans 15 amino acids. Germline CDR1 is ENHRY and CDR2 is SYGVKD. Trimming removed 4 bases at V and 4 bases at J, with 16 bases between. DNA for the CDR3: TGTGCCATCAGTGTTGGGGGGACCCTGGGCACTGAAGCTTTCTTT. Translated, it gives CAISVGGTLGTEAFF.

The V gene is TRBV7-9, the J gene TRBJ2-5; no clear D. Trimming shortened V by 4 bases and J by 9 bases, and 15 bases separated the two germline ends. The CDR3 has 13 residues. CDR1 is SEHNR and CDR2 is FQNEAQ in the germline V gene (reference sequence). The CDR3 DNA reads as TGTGCCAGCAGCTCCCCTACGCGCCGGGCCCAGTACTTC. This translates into CASSSPTRRAQYF. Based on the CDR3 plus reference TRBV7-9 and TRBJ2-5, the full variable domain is DTGVSQNPRHKITKRGQNVTFRCDPISEHNRLYWYRQTLGQGPEFLTYFQNEAQLEKSRLLSDRFSAERPKGSFSTLEIQRTEQGDSAMYLCASSSPTRRAQYFGPGTRLLVL.

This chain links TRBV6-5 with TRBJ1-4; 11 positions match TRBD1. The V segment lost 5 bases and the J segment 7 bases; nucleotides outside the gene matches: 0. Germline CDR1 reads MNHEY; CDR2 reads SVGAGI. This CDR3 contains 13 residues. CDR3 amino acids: CASSGTGGEKLFF. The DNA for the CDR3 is TGTGCCAGCAGTGGGACAGGGGGTGAAAAACTGTTTTTT.

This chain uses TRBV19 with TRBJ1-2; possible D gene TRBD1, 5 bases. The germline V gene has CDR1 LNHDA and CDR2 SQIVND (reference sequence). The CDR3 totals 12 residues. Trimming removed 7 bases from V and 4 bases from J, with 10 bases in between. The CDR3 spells CASTQDRYGYTF. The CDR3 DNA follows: TGTGCCAGTACACAGGATCGCTATGGCTACACCTTC.

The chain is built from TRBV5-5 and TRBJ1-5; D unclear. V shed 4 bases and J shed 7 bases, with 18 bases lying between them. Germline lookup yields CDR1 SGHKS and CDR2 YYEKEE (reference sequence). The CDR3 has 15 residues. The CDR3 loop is CASSSLTEFGQPQHF. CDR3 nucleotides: TGTGCCAGCAGCAGCTTGACGGAGTTCGGCCAGCCCCAGCATTTT. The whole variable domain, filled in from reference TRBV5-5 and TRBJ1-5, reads DAGVTQSPTHLIKTRGQQVTLRCSPISGHKSVSWYQQVLGQGPQFIFQYYEKEERGRGNFPDRFSARQFPNYSSELNVNALLLGDSALYLCASSSLTEFGQPQHFGDGTRLSIL.

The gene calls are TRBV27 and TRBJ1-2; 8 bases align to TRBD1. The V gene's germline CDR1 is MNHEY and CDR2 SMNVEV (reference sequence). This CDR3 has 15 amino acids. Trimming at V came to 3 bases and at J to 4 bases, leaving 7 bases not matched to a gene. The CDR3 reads CASSFNPTGGYGYTF. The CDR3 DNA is TGTGCCAGCAGTTTTAACCCCACAGGGGGCTATGGCTACACCTTC.

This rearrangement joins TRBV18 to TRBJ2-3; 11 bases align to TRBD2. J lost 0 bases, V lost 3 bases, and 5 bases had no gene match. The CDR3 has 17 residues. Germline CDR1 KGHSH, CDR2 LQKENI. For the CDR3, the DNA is TGTGCCAGCTCACCTAACCGACTAGCGGGGAGCACAGATACGCAGTATTTT. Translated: CASSPNRLAGSTDTQYF. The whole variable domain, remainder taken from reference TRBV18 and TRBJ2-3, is NAGVMQNPRHLVRRRGQEARLRCSPMKGHSHVYWYRQLPEEGLKFMVYLQKENIIDESGMPKERFSAEFPKEGPSILRIQQVVRGDSAAYFCASSPNRLAGSTDTQYFGPGTRLTVL.

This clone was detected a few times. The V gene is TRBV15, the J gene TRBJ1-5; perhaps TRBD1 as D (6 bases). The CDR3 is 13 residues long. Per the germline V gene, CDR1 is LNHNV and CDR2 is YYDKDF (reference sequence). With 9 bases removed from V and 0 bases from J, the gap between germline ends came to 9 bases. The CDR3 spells CATGHYSNQPQHF. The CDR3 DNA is TGTGCCACGGGACACTATAGCAATCAGCCCCAGCATTTT.